The T cell receptor beta chain described here comes from a study of T cell changes during pregnancy in multiple sclerosis. This clone was detected only once. The ends lost 6 bases at V and 5 bases at J; junction bases unmatched: 8. The germline V gene has CDR1 SNHLY and CDR2 FYNNEI. The CDR3 contains 15 residues. Method: immunoSEQ multiplex PCR; TCRdb's copy keeps in-frame clones and lacks some. The table records just under 60,000 clones, 90% to 95% of them present only once. The sequencing here drew on peripheral blood, taken in the first trimester of pregnancy. V and J are TRBV2 and TRBJ1-5; 9 bases match TRBD1. The sequence was collected from a female donor with multiple sclerosis, enrolled in a pregnancy study. The CDR3 region has the DNA TGTGCCAGCAGCTTACAGGGGGCGCGGGATCAGCCCCAGCATTTT. This gives the protein CASSLQGARDQPQHF.